A selection of T cell receptor beta chains follows, all from one sample in a study of T cell repertoires in ileal Crohn's disease. Some clones are missing from TCRdb's copy, which holds only in-frame ones; the method was immunoSEQ multiplex PCR. Seen here are approximately 16,000 clones, 65% to 85% observed once, and the top ten hold roughly 4%. The material sequenced was ileal tissue. These receptors originate from an adult with Crohn's disease. CDR3s include the opening cysteine and the closing phenylalanine or tryptophan. D genes are given only for firm matches. Expanded clones are given a class, and other clones once, few, many or no size at all.

V gene,D gene,J gene,clone size,CDR3 protein,CDR3 DNA
TRBV6-6,-,TRBJ1-2,-,CASSPGLRPKDYTF,TGTGCCAGCAGTCCGGGGCTTAGGCCGAAGGACTACACCTTC
TRBV2,-,TRBJ2-3,-,CASRRSSTDTQYF,TGTGCCAGCAGGCGGTCTAGCACAGATACGCAGTATTTT
TRBV19,-,TRBJ1-2,-,CASSGLQVLYGYTF,TGTGCCAGTAGTGGGTTACAGGTCCTCTATGGCTACACCTTC
TRBV18,-,TRBJ1-2,-,CASSQGSSNYGYTF,TGTGCCAGCTCACAGGGCTCCTCTAACTATGGCTACACCTTC
TRBV21-1,-,TRBJ2-5,few,CAVDRDVEETQYF,TGTGCCGTCGACCGGGACGTCGAAGAGACCCAGTACTTC
TRBV5-4,-,TRBJ1-2,-,CASSVQPPGHGYTF,TGTGCCAGCAGCGTACAGCCGCCGGGCCATGGCTACACCTTC
TRBV18,-,TRBJ2-2,-,CASSPLPTGELFF,TGTGCCAGCTCACCGTTACCGACCGGGGAGCTGTTTTTT
TRBV5-4,TRBD1,TRBJ2-5,-,CASSRTGGQETQYF,TGTGCCAGCAGCCGGACAGGGGGCCAAGAGACCCAGTACTTC
TRBV6-5,TRBD2,TRBJ2-7,-,CASSYADGRVYEQYF,TGTGCCAGCAGTTACGCGGACGGGAGGGTCTACGAGCAGTACTTC
TRBV18,-,TRBJ2-7,-,CASSRSSDYEQYF,TGTGCCAGCTCTAGGTCCTCGGACTACGAGCAGTACTTC
TRBV7-9,-,TRBJ2-7,-,CASSFQGYEQYF,TGTGCCAGCAGCTTTCAGGGCTACGAGCAGTACTTC
TRBV7-8,-,TRBJ2-3,-,CASSLTGGSNTQYF,TGTGCCAGCAGCTTAACAGGAGGGTCAAATACGCAGTATTTT
TRBV11-2,TRBD2,TRBJ2-5,-,CASSLEAGDGQTQYF,TGTGCCAGCAGCTTAGAAGCGGGGGACGGGCAGACCCAGTACTTC
TRBV14,-,TRBJ2-7,-,CASSQFHRGSYEQYF,TGTGCCAGCAGCCAATTTCACAGAGGAAGCTACGAGCAGTACTTC
TRBV5-1,-,TRBJ1-5,-,CASSLDSGPTRPQHF,TGCGCCAGCAGCTTGGATTCGGGACCGACAAGGCCCCAGCATTTT
TRBV7-2,TRBD2,TRBJ2-2,-,CASSLGAKRGGDTGELFF,TGTGCCAGCAGCTTAGGAGCTAAGCGGGGGGGCGACACCGGGGAGCTGTTTTTT
TRBV5-6,TRBD1,TRBJ1-2,-,CASSQAGGYGYTF,TGTGCCAGCAGTCAGGCAGGGGGCTATGGCTACACCTTC
TRBV7-9,-,TRBJ2-5,-,CASSARRIETQYF,TGTGCCAGCAGCGCCCGTCGGATAGAGACCCAGTACTTC
TRBV11-2,-,TRBJ1-1,once,CASSLGLLNTEAFF,TGTGCCAGCAGCTTAGGGCTCCTGAACACTGAAGCTTTCTTT
TRBV25-1,-,TRBJ1-1,-,CASSEAGMRPAFF,TGTGCCAGCAGTGAAGCAGGGATGAGGCCGGCTTTCTTT
TRBV7-9,-,TRBJ1-2,-,CASSSPGTADYGYTF,TGTGCCAGCAGCTCTCCCGGGACCGCAGACTATGGCTACACCTTC
TRBV7-9,TRBD1,TRBJ2-5,-,CASSPGQVLQETQYF,TGTGCCAGCAGCCCGGGACAGGTACTCCAAGAGACCCAGTACTTC
TRBV28,-,TRBJ1-5,-,CASNGGAYSNQPQHF,TGTGCCAGTAACGGGGGCGCTTATAGCAATCAGCCCCAGCATTTT
TRBV2,TRBD1,TRBJ2-7,-,CASSQRRQGSYEQYF,TGTGCCAGCAGCCAACGCAGACAGGGTTCCTACGAGCAGTACTTC
TRBV30,TRBD2,TRBJ2-5,-,CAWSTLRGGTQYF,TGTGCCTGGAGTACCCTCCGCGGGGGGACCCAGTACTTC
TRBV27,TRBD2,TRBJ2-2,-,CASSPSGRANTGELFF,TGTGCCAGCAGTCCCAGCGGGAGGGCCAACACCGGGGAGCTGTTTTTT
TRBV29-1,-,TRBJ2-2,-,CSADQVNTGELFF,TGCAGCGCTGACCAGGTGAACACCGGGGAGCTGTTTTTT
TRBV6-1,-,TRBJ2-5,-,CASSEAGELKKTQYF,TGTGCCAGCAGTGAAGCGGGGGAACTAAAAAAGACCCAGTACTTC
TRBV19,TRBD2,TRBJ2-1,-,CASSIRASGTYNEQFF,TGTGCCAGTAGTATAAGGGCTAGCGGGACTTACAATGAGCAGTTCTTC
TRBV18,-,TRBJ1-2,medium-sized,CASSHREQNYGYTF,TGTGCCAGCTCACATCGCGAACAGAACTATGGCTACACCTTC
TRBV10-3,TRBD1,TRBJ2-7,-,CAISEVLGQGNEQYF,TGTGCCATCAGTGAGGTTTTAGGACAGGGGAACGAGCAGTACTTC
TRBV6-5,TRBD2,TRBJ2-1,-,CASTRQGTSGSFWFF,TGTGCCAGCACCAGACAGGGGACTAGCGGGAGTTTCTGGTTCTTC
TRBV29-1,TRBD1,TRBJ1-1,-,CSVSQGATEAFF,TGCAGCGTTTCACAGGGGGCCACTGAAGCTTTCTTT
TRBV11-2,-,TRBJ2-7,-,CASSLARAVDRPYEQYF,TGTGCCAGCAGCTTAGCTAGGGCGGTCGACCGTCCCTACGAGCAGTACTTC
TRBV20-1,-,TRBJ2-7,few,CSAKRLDEQYF,TGCAGTGCTAAGCGATTGGACGAGCAGTACTTC
TRBV4-3,TRBD2,TRBJ2-4,-,CASSQEWGRASVTKNIQYF,TGCGCCAGCAGCCAAGAATGGGGGAGGGCCTCGGTAACCAAAAACATTCAGTACTTC
TRBV21-1,-,TRBJ1-3,-,CASSIYSGNTIYF,TGTGCCAGCAGCATTTATTCCGGAAACACCATATATTTT
TRBV4-1,-,TRBJ1-2,once,CASSQDNFYGYTF,TGCGCCAGCAGCCAAGATAACTTTTATGGCTACACCTTC
TRBV4-1,TRBD1,TRBJ1-3,-,CASSQYRDRSNGNTIYF,TGCGCCAGCAGCCAATACCGGGACAGGTCGAATGGAAACACCATATATTTT
TRBV5-4,-,TRBJ2-7,-,CASSFNPLSYEQYF,TGTGCCAGCAGCTTTAATCCGCTCTCCTACGAGCAGTACTTC
TRBV6-5,TRBD1,TRBJ1-3,-,CASSRPQGAGNTIYF,TGTGCCAGCAGCCGACCTCAGGGGGCTGGAAACACCATATATTTT
TRBV6-1,-,TRBJ1-5,-,CASSPGQPQHF,TGTGCCAGCAGTCCAGGACAGCCCCAGCATTTT
TRBV5-1,-,TRBJ2-3,-,CASSLDRGGRTDTQYF,TGCGCCAGCAGCTTGGATCGCGGGGGCCGCACAGATACGCAGTATTTT
TRBV30,TRBD1,TRBJ2-7,few,CAWNRGRLGSGEQYF,TGTGCCTGGAACAGGGGGCGCCTTGGTTCGGGGGAGCAGTACTTC
TRBV6-5,-,TRBJ1-2,-,CASSPFLSYGYTF,TGTGCCAGCAGTCCTTTCCTATCCTATGGCTACACCTTC
TRBV25-1,-,TRBJ1-2,-,CASSRTEGLVGYTF,TGTGCCAGCAGTCGAACAGAGGGGTTGGTTGGCTACACCTTC
TRBV7-9,-,TRBJ1-4,-,CASSTLTPTGVKLFF,TGTGCCAGCAGCACTCTGACACCTACGGGGGTAAAACTGTTTTTT
TRBV7-9,-,TRBJ1-1,few,CASSPRTDVTTEAFF,TGTGCCAGCAGCCCCCGGACAGATGTGACCACTGAAGCTTTCTTT
TRBV2,-,TRBJ1-3,medium-sized,CASSFVAGYTIYF,TGTGCCAGCAGTTTTGTCGCGGGTTACACCATATATTTT
TRBV7-8,-,TRBJ2-7,-,CASSQNGRGPYEQYF,TGTGCCAGCAGCCAGAATGGTCGGGGGCCCTACGAGCAGTACTTC
TRBV7-2,-,TRBJ1-2,few,CASVPNYGYTF,TGTGCCAGCGTTCCTAACTATGGCTACACCTTC
TRBV30,-,TRBJ2-5,once,CAWSATGLRGRETQYF,TGTGCCTGGAGTGCCACCGGACTCCGAGGTCGAGAGACCCAGTACTTC